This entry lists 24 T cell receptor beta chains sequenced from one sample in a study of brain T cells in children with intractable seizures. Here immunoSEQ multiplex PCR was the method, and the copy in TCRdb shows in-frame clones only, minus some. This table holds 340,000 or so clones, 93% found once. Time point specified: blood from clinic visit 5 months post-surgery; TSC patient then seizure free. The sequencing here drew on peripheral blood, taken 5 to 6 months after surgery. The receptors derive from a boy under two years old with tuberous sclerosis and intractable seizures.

CDR3 in amino acids: CASSPRLGSTDTQYF. CDR3 sequence (DNA): TGTGCCAGCAGCCCGCGACTAGGAAGCACAGATACGCAGTATTTT. The chain is built from TRBV7-2 and TRBJ2-3, with D perhaps matching TRBD2 (6 bases). Trimming cost V 5 bases and J 0 bases, with 12 bases left between them. Germline V CDR1 and CDR2: SGHTA, FQGNSA. This CDR3 contains 15 residues.

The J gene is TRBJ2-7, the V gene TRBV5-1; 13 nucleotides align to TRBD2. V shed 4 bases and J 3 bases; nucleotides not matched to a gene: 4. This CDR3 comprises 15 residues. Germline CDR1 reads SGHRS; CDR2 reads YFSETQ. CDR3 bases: TGCGCCAGCAGCCGGACTAGCGGGAGTAGCTACGAGCAGTACTTC. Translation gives CASSRTSGSSYEQYF.

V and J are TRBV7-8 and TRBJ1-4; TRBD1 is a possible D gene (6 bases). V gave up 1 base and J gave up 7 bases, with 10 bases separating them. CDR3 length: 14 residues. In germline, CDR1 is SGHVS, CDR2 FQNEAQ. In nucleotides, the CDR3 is TGTGCCAGCAGCTTAGGACAGGTTACTGAAAAACTGTTTTTT. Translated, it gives CASSLGQVTEKLFF.

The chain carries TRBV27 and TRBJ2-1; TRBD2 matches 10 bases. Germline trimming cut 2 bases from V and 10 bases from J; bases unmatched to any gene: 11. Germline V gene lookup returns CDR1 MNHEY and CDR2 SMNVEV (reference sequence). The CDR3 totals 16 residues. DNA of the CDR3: TGTGCCAGCAGTTTAAGGACCAGCGGGAGGGCTGGGGAGCAGTTCTTC. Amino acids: CASSLRTSGRAGEQFF.

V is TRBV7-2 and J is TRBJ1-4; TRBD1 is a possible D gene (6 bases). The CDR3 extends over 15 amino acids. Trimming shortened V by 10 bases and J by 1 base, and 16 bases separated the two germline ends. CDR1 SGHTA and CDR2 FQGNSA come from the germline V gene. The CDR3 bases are TGTGCCACTGAACAGGGACTCGGAACTAATGAAAAACTGTTTTTT. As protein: CATEQGLGTNEKLFF.

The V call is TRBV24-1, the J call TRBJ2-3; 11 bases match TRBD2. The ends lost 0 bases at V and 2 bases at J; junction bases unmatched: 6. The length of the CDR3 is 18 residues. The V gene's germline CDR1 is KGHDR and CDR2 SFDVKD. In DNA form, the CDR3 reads TGTGCCACCAGTGATTTGCCTATAGCGGGAGGGCCCACAGATACGCAGTATTTT. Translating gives CATSDLPIAGGPTDTQYF.

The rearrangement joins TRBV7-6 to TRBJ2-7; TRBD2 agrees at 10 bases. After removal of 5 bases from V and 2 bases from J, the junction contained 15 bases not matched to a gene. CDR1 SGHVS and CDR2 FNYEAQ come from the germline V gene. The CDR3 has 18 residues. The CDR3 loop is CASSPQFGSSGGPYEQYF. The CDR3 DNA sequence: TGTGCCAGCAGCCCCCAGTTTGGGTCTAGCGGGGGTCCCTACGAGCAGTACTTC.

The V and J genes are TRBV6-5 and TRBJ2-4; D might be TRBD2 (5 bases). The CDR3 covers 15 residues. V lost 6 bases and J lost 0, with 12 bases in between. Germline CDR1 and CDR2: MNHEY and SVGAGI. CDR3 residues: CASSPGIIAKNIQYF. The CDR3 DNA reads TGTGCCAGCAGCCCCGGGATAATAGCCAAAAACATTCAGTACTTC.

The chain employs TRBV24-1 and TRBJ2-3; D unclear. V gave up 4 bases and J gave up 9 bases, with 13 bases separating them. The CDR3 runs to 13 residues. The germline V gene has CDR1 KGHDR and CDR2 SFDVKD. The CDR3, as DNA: TGTGCCACCAGTGAAACGATACCGGAGACGCAGTATTTT. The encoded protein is CATSETIPETQYF.

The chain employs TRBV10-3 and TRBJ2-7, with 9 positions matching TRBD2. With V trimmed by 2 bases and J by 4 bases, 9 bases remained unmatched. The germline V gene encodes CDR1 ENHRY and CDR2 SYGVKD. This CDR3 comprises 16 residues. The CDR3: CAISEGGLAQGYEQYF. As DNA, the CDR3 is TGTGCCATCAGTGAGGGGGGACTAGCCCAAGGATACGAGCAGTACTTC.

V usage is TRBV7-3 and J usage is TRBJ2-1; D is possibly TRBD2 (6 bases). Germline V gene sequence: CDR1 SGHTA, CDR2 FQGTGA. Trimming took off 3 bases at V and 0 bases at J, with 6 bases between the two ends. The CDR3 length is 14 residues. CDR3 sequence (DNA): TGTGCCAGCAGCTTGACTAGCTCCTACAATGAGCAGTTCTTC. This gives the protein CASSLTSSYNEQFF. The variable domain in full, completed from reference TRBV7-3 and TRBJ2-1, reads GAGVSQTPSNKVTEKGKYVELRCDPISGHTALYWYRQSLGQGPEFLIYFQGTGAADDSGLPNDRFFAVRPEGSVSTLKIQRTERGDSAVYLCASSLTSSYNEQFFGPGTRLTVL.

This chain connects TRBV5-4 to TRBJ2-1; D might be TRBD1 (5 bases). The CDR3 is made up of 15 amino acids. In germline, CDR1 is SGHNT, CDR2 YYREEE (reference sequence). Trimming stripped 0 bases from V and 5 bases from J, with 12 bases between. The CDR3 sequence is CASSLGQFINNEQFF. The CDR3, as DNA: TGTGCCAGCAGCTTGGGACAGTTCATCAACAATGAGCAGTTCTTC.

The chain's CDR3 is CASRSRGPETQYF. DNA for the CDR3: TGTGCCAGCAGGAGCCGGGGTCCGGAGACCCAGTACTTC. V is TRBV11-3 and J is TRBJ2-5; D is possibly TRBD2 (5 bases). In germline, CDR1 is SGHNT, CDR2 YENEEA. Deletions cut 6 bases from V and 5 bases from J, with 13 bases between. The CDR3 runs 13 residues. Full variable domain (missing parts from reference TRBV11-3 and TRBJ2-5): EAGVVQSPRYKIIEKKQPVAFWCNPISGHNTLYWYLQNLGQGPELLIRYENEEAVDDSQLPKDRFSAERLKGVDSTLKIQPAELGDSAVYLCASRSRGPETQYFGPGTRLLVL.

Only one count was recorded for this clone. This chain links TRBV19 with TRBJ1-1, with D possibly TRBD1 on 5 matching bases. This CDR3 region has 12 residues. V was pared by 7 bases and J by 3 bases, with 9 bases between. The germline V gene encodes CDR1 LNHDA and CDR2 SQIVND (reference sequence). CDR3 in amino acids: CASTDSYTEAFF. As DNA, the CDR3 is TGTGCCAGTACAGACAGTTACACTGAAGCTTTCTTT.

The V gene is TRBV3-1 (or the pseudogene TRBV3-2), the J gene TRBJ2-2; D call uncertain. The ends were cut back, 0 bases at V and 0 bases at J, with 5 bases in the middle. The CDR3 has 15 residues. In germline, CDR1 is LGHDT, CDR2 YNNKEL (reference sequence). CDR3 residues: CASSQEVSNTGELFF. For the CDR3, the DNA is TGTGCCAGCAGCCAAGAGGTATCGAACACCGGGGAGCTGTTTTTT.

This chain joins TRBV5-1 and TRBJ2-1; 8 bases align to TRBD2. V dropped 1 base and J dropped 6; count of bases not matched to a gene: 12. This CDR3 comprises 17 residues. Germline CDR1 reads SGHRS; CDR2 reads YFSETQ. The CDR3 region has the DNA TGCGCCAGCAGCTTGCCGGGGGGGGGCCGGTTAGGCAATGAGCAGTTCTTC. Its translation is CASSLPGGGRLGNEQFF.

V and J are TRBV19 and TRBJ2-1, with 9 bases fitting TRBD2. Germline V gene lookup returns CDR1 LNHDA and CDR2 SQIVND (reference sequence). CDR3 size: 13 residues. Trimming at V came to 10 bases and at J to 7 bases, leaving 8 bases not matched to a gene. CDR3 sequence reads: CATKKREENEQFF. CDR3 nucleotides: TGTGCCACAAAAAAGCGGGAGGAGAATGAGCAGTTCTTC.

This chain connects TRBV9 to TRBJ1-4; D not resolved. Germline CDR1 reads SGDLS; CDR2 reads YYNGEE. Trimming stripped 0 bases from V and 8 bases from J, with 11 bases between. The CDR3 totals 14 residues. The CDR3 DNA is TGTGCCAGCAGCGTAGCTCCAGTTCACGAAAAACTGTTTTTT. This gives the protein CASSVAPVHEKLFF.

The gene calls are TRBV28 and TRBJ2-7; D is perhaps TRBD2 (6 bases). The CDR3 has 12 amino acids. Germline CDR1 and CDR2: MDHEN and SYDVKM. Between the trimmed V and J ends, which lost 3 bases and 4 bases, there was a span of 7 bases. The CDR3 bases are TGTGCCAGCAGTTTCCGGGGGTACGAGCAGTACTTC. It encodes CASSFRGYEQYF.

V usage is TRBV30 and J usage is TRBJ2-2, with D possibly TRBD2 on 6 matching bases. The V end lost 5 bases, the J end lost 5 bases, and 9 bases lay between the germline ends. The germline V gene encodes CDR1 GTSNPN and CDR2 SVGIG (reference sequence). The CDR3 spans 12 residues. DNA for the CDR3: TGTGCCTGGGGGACTGATACCGGGGAGCTGTTTTTT. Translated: CAWGTDTGELFF.

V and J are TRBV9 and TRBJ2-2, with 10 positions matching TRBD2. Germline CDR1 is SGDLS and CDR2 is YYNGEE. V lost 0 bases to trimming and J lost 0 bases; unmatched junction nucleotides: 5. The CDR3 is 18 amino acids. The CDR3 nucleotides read TGTGCCAGCAGCGTAGAGGGACTAGCGCCTACGAACACCGGGGAGCTGTTTTTT. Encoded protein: CASSVEGLAPTNTGELFF.

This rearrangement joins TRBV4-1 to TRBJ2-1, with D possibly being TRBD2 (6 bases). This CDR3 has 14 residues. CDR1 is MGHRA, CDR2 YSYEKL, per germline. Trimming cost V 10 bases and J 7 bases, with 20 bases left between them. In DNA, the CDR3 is TGCGCCACTACAAAAACACTAGCTCCAAATGAGCAGTTCTTC. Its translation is CATTKTLAPNEQFF.

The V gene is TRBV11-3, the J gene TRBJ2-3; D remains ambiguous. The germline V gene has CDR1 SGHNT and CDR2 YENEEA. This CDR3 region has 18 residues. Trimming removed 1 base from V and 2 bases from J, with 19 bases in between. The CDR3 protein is CASSLGVGLRETTDTQYF. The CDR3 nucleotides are TGTGCCAGCAGCTTAGGGGTTGGGCTGCGCGAAACCACAGATACGCAGTATTTT.

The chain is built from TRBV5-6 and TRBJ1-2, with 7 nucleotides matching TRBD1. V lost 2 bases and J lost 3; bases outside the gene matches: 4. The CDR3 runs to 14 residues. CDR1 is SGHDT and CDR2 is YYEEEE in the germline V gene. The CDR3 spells CASSFRGTDYGYTF. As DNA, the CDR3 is TGTGCCAGCAGCTTTAGGGGGACAGACTATGGCTACACCTTC.